A selection of T cell receptor beta chains follows, all from one sample in a study of control samples from healthy donors and cancer patients. Only in-frame clones appear in the TCRdb table, and some are missing; sequencing was by immunoSEQ multiplex PCR. This sample has about 180,000 clones, with about 92% found just once. Sequencing was performed on blood. The receptor set was obtained from a man aged 25 to 40 in good health. Each CDR3 is given with its conserved first and last residue. Clone size is stated in some rows and not others, as once, few, many or a class when expanded.

TRBV5-1	TRBJ2-3	-	CASSLEGFTDTQYF
TRBV15	TRBJ2-7	-	CATSRDMSYEQYF
TRBV27	TRBJ2-1	once	CASSLSALSGSTYNEQFF
TRBV7-2	TRBJ2-7	-	CASSSEFLTHEQYF
TRBV4-1	TRBJ2-3	few	CASSSGGGRTSTDTQYF
TRBV2	TRBJ2-2	-	CASSLLRGNTGELFF
TRBV9	TRBJ2-3	few	CASSVDTDTQYF
TRBV27	TRBJ2-3	-	CASSQGDTQYF
TRBV3-1/TRBV3-2	TRBJ1-1	-	CASSWGQGVTEAFF
TRBV6-1	TRBJ1-2	-	CASSEYDGSYGYTF
TRBV7-9	TRBJ1-2	-	CASSVDYGYTF
TRBV5-1	TRBJ1-1	-	CASSLDGRAFF
TRBV7-8	TRBJ2-2	-	CASSQRGGGPNTGELFF
TRBV6-1	TRBJ2-1	-	CASSETLTDTRPHFF